These 27 T cell receptor beta chains were sequenced from one sample in a study of human T cells and chemical hapten exposure. TCRdb redid the calling of the RACE reads with MiXCR, one entry per CDR3 protein. This table has 270,000 or so distinct CDR3 sequences, around 7% appearing once. Time point noted: pre-sensitization, week 0. Specified treatment: therapeutic diphenylcyclopropenone sensitization with weekly scalp DPC. Sequenced material: whole blood, taken in connection with sensitization to the hapten diphenylcyclopropenone (DPC). These receptors came from a man aged 18 to 29 with alopecia areata. Some clones in this sample may be carry-over from other donors' samples.

This sequence joins TRBV4-2 and TRBJ2-2, with D unclear. The germline V gene has CDR1 LGHNA and CDR2 YNFKEQ. V dropped 4 bases and J dropped 11 bases, with 11 bases sitting between them. CDR3 size: 12 residues. The CDR3 reads CASSRAMGELFF. The CDR3 nucleotides read TGTGCCAGCAGCCGAGCAATGGGCGAGCTGTTTTTT.

This chain uses TRBV10-3 with TRBJ1-5; 8 positions match TRBD1. Losses at the gene ends were 4 bases for V and 7 bases for J; bases not matched to a gene: 15. This CDR3 has 17 amino acids. Germline assignment: CDR1 ENHRY and CDR2 SYGVKD. The CDR3 is CAISGKVRGPFRQPQHF. The CDR3 nucleotides read TGTGCCATCAGTGGGAAGGTCAGGGGGCCCTTTAGACAGCCCCAGCATTTT.

This clonotype was counted many times. CDR3 in DNA: TGTGCCAGCTCCCCCATGGGAGACCCCCAAGTGAAGCCCTACGAGCAGTACGTC. Translating it yields CASSPMGDPQVKPYEQYV. The gene calls are TRBV5-4 and TRBJ2-7, with D tentatively TRBD2 (5 bases). Trimming shortened V by 7 bases and J by 2 bases, and 28 bases separated the two germline ends. This CDR3 contains 18 residues. Per the germline V gene, CDR1 is SGHNT and CDR2 is YYREEE (reference sequence).

The V and J genes are TRBV28 and TRBJ1-5, with D maybe TRBD1 (6 bases). From germline, CDR1 is MDHEN and CDR2 SYDVKM. This CDR3 has 15 amino acids. Trimming took off 3 bases at V and 5 bases at J, with 14 bases between the two ends. CDR3 amino acids: CASSFGGGADQPQHF. The CDR3 DNA follows: TGTGCCAGCAGTTTCGGCGGGGGCGCCGATCAGCCCCAGCATTTT.

This clonotype was picked up many times. This rearrangement joins TRBV4-3 to TRBJ1-2; D might be TRBD1 (6 bases). CDR1 and CDR2 (germline): LGHNA, YSLEER. CDR3 size: 16 residues. Between the trimmed V and J ends, which lost 0 bases and 4 bases, there was a span of 15 bases. In DNA, the CDR3 is TGCGCCAGCAGCCAAGATCATCGGGACAACTTCTATGGCTACACCTTC. This codes for CASSQDHRDNFYGYTF.

The table lists this clonotype with many counts. V and J are TRBV6-2 or TRBV6-3 and TRBJ2-4; possibly TRBD1 for D (5 bases). The CDR3 is 16 residues long. Germline CDR1 MNHEY, CDR2 SVGEGT. V was trimmed by 3 bases and J by 1 base, leaving 13 bases between them. CDR3: CASSYGLAGAKNIQYF. In nucleotides, the CDR3 is TGTGCCAGCAGTTATGGCCTTGCAGGGGCCAAAAACATTCAGTACTTC.

This clonotype was recorded at least ten times. The J gene is TRBJ2-2, the V gene TRBV6-5, with 11 bases fitting TRBD1. The J segment lost 8 bases and the V segment lost 6 bases, leaving 8 bases of the junction unmatched. CDR3 length: 15 residues. The germline V gene encodes CDR1 MNHEY and CDR2 SVGAGI. The CDR3 here is CASSQGQGVRGELFF. The CDR3 DNA follows: TGTGCCAGCAGCCAGGGACAGGGGGTCAGGGGGGAGCTGTTTTTT.

This clonotype was detected a few times. This chain uses TRBV18 with TRBJ1-5; TRBD1 aligns across 7 bases. From germline, CDR1 is KGHSH and CDR2 LQKENI. V shed 4 bases and J 5 bases; nucleotides not matched to a gene: 5. The CDR3 runs 14 residues. The CDR3, as DNA: TGTGCCAGCTCACAGGGGGCCCGAGATCAGCCCCAGCATTTT. This gives the protein CASSQGARDQPQHF.

The chain recombines TRBV6-2 or TRBV6-3 with TRBJ2-4; TRBD2 matches 8 bases. The CDR3 loop spans 15 amino acids. Germline lookup yields CDR1 MNHEY and CDR2 SVGEGT. Trimming removed 5 bases from V and 0 bases from J; junction bases left unmatched: 3. CDR3 coding DNA: TGTGCCAGCAGTACCAGCGGGGGAGCCAAAAACATTCAGTACTTC. Translated, it gives CASSTSGGAKNIQYF.

The chain is built from TRBV7-3 and TRBJ1-1, with D perhaps TRBD1 (5 bases). Trimming took off 4 bases at V and 4 bases at J, with 16 bases between the two ends. This CDR3 is built from 15 residues. The germline V gene has CDR1 SGHTA and CDR2 FQGTGA. CDR3 in amino acids: CASSSRGEPVTEAFF. Here the CDR3 DNA reads TGTGCCAGCAGCTCCCGGGGGGAGCCGGTCACTGAAGCTTTCTTT.

The V gene is TRBV6-5, the J gene TRBJ1-2; the match to TRBD1 covers 7 bases. This CDR3 is 14 amino acids long. Germline trimming cut 6 bases from V and 2 bases from J; bases unmatched to any gene: 6. Germline-derived CDR1 and CDR2 are MNHEY and SVGAGI. The CDR3 region is CASRKMGQNYGYTF. CDR3 DNA: TGTGCCAGCAGAAAAATGGGACAGAACTATGGCTACACCTTC.

J is TRBJ2-1 and V is TRBV12-3 or TRBV12-4; D remains ambiguous. Trimming stripped 8 bases from V and 7 bases from J, with 21 bases between. This CDR3 has 15 amino acids. CDR3 nucleotide sequence: TGTGCCAGCGAACAAGGCCCTTCTAAGAGGAATGAGCAGTTCTTC. Protein product: CASEQGPSKRNEQFF.

The chain uses TRBV6-2 or TRBV6-3 and TRBJ2-1; TRBD1 might be the D (5 bases). This CDR3 comprises 15 residues. V was shortened by 1 base and J by 14 bases, with 21 bases between the two germline ends. Germline assignment: CDR1 MNHEY and CDR2 SVGEGT. The CDR3 protein is CASSYFGQGPNEKFF. The DNA of the CDR3 is TGTGCCAGCAGTTACTTCGGGCAGGGCCCCAATGAAAAGTTCTTC.

This clonotype was seen many times. The chain employs TRBV7-2 and TRBJ2-1, with D possibly TRBD1 on 5 matching bases. The CDR3 totals 13 residues. Germline lookup yields CDR1 SGHTA and CDR2 FQGNSA. With 5 bases removed from V and 5 bases from J, the gap between germline ends came to 10 bases. The chain's CDR3 is CASSLSGNNEQFF. CDR3 in DNA: TGTGCCAGCAGCCTCTCAGGGAACAATGAGCAGTTCTTC.

The V call is TRBV6-5, the J call TRBJ2-2, with unresolved D. Germline CDR1 is MNHEY and CDR2 is SVGAGI. CDR3 length: 15 residues. The ends were cut back, 7 bases at V and 3 bases at J, with 15 bases in the middle. Here the CDR3 reads CASTNEGLHTGELFF. The CDR3 DNA follows: TGTGCCAGCACCAATGAAGGGCTTCACACCGGGGAGCTGTTTTTT.

Notes on this clonotype: A much larger clonotype is one base distant, so this may be a read error. This chain connects TRBV11-2 to TRBJ2-1; D might be TRBD2 (5 bases). The germline gives CDR1 SGHAT, CDR2 FQNNGV. This CDR3 is 14 amino acids long. Trimming pared 3 bases from V and 6 bases from J, leaving 12 bases between. CDR3 bases: TGTGCCAGCAGCTTCGACATAGCGAGCAATGAGCAGTTCTTC. Its protein is CASSFDIASNEQFF.

This clonotype was observed once. The rearrangement joins TRBV2 to TRBJ2-5, with D tentatively TRBD1 or TRBD2 (6 bases each). Germline CDR1 reads SNHLY; CDR2 reads FYNNEI. V was shortened by 6 bases and J by 4 bases, with 15 bases between the two germline ends. This CDR3 is built from 14 residues. The CDR3 protein is CASSEHEGGETQYF. CDR3 nucleotide sequence: TGTGCCAGCAGCGAACACGAGGGGGGAGAGACCCAGTACTTC.

This clonotype was counted ten times or more. The rearrangement joins TRBV6-1 to TRBJ2-2; D remains unclear. Trimming pared 4 bases from V and 0 bases from J, leaving 15 bases between. The CDR3 length is 17 residues. The germline gives CDR1 MNHNS, CDR2 SASEGT. The CDR3, as DNA: TGTGCCAGCAGTGCCCAGAACTATAGACCGAACACCGGGGAGCTGTTTTTT. Its protein product is CASSAQNYRPNTGELFF.

This clonotype was picked up a small number of times. The genes are TRBV5-1 and TRBJ2-5, with D uncertain. The ends were cut back, 4 bases at V and 4 bases at J, with 11 bases in the middle. The CDR3 sequence is 13 residues long. Germline V gene data show CDR1 as SGHRS and CDR2 as YFSETQ. This chain's CDR3 is CASSPLGIETQYF. CDR3 DNA: TGCGCCAGCAGCCCCTTGGGCATAGAGACCCAGTACTTC.

This chain connects TRBV6-1 to TRBJ2-2, with TRBD2 matching over 14 bases. From germline, CDR1 is MNHNS and CDR2 SASEGT. With 3 bases clipped from V and 4 bases from J, the junction kept 1 base outside the gene matches. The CDR3 is 16 residues long. CDR3 bases: TGTGCCAGCAGTGAGGGACTAGCGGGGGTCACCGGGGAGCTGTTTTTT. It encodes CASSEGLAGVTGELFF.

This sequence joins TRBV6-5 and TRBJ2-5; 10 bases align to TRBD1. V was clipped by 0 bases and J by 5 bases; unmatched bases: 6. The CDR3 has 16 residues. CDR1 is MNHEY, CDR2 SVGAGI, per germline. CDR3: CASSYSGTGVPETQYF. CDR3 sequence (DNA): TGTGCCAGCAGTTACTCGGGGACAGGGGTCCCGGAGACCCAGTACTTC.

This clonotype was picked up a small number of times. This chain connects TRBV9 to TRBJ2-7, with 8 bases fitting TRBD1. Germline V gene data show CDR1 as SGDLS and CDR2 as YYNGEE. The CDR3 runs to 15 residues. The V segment lost 0 bases and the J segment 1 base; nucleotides outside the gene matches: 3. The chain's CDR3 is CASSVGGQASYEQYF. In DNA, the CDR3 is TGTGCCAGCAGCGTAGGGGGACAGGCTTCCTACGAGCAGTACTTC.

This clonotype has ten or more counts. The V and J genes are TRBV6-5 and TRBJ2-1; the D is unclear. Looked up from germline, CDR1 is MNHEY and CDR2 is SVGAGI. This CDR3 is 12 amino acids long. The V end lost 4 bases, the J end lost 10 bases, and 11 bases lay between the germline ends. CDR3 region: CASSFWGSEQFF. CDR3 DNA: TGTGCCAGCAGTTTTTGGGGAAGCGAGCAGTTCTTC.

J is TRBJ1-6 and V is TRBV12-3 or TRBV12-4; possibly TRBD1 for D (5 bases). CDR3 length: 13 amino acids. V was cut by 7 bases and J by 8 bases, with 12 bases left in between. The CDR3 loop is CASNPGSYSPLHF. CDR3 in DNA: TGTGCCAGCAATCCAGGGAGTTATTCACCCCTCCACTTT.

The rearrangement uses TRBV7-6 and TRBJ1-1; D call uncertain. The CDR3 is 14 residues long. In germline, CDR1 is SGHVS, CDR2 FNYEAQ. The V end lost 5 bases, the J end lost 4 bases, and 14 bases lay between the germline ends. The DNA for the CDR3 is TGTGCCAGCAGCGGATGGGAGGAGAGCACTGAAGCTTTCTTT. It codes for CASSGWEESTEAFF.

There are a few counts of this clonotype. The gene calls are TRBV6-5 and TRBJ2-3; either TRBD1 or TRBD2 may supply D (7 bases each). CDR1 is MNHEY and CDR2 is SVGAGI in the germline V gene. V was pared by 6 bases and J by 5 bases, with 15 bases between. The CDR3 spans 14 residues. The CDR3 DNA sequence: TGTGCCAGCAGGTCAGGGGGGGGCCTAGATACGCAGTATTTT. Translating gives CASRSGGGLDTQYF.

This clonotype was detected a few times. V gene TRBV20-1 combines with J gene TRBJ1-1; perhaps TRBD1 as D (5 bases). Between the trimmed V and J ends, which lost 6 bases and 1 base, there was a span of 12 bases. This CDR3 comprises 13 residues. Per the germline V gene, CDR1 is DFQATT and CDR2 is SNEGSKA (reference sequence). CDR3 amino acids: CSAEQDSNTEAFF. CDR3 DNA sequence: TGCAGTGCCGAACAGGATTCGAACACTGAAGCTTTCTTT.